Below, 24 T cell receptor beta chains from the same sample are listed, as sequenced in a study of T cell responses to AZD1222 COVID-19 vaccine. Only in-frame clones appear in the TCRdb table, and some are missing; sequencing was by immunoSEQ multiplex PCR. The sample lists hundreds of thousands of clones, around 93% seen once, with around 1% in the top ten. The sequenced sample was peripheral blood, obtained on day 0 of MenACWY control vaccination. The receptors stem from an adult in good health.

The chain joins TRBV7-9 to TRBJ1-2; 8 bases are shared with TRBD1. Germline CDR1 reads SEHNR; CDR2 reads FQNEAQ (reference sequence). This CDR3 is built from 15 residues. Germline trimming cut 3 bases from V and 1 base from J; bases unmatched to any gene: 4. CDR3 residues: CASSFGQGGNYGYTF. CDR3 nucleotide sequence: TGTGCCAGCAGCTTCGGACAGGGCGGTAACTATGGCTACACCTTC.

This chain links TRBV5-1 with TRBJ1-1; D may be TRBD1 (5 bases). Germline-derived CDR1 and CDR2 are SGHRS and YFSETQ. V was pared by 4 bases and J by 4 bases, with 14 bases between. The CDR3 runs 14 residues. DNA for the CDR3: TGCGCCAGCAGCACCCTCGGGGGGGGCACTGAAGCTTTCTTT. Protein: CASSTLGGGTEAFF. Based on the CDR3 plus reference TRBV5-1 and TRBJ1-1, the full variable domain is KAGVTQTPRYLIKTRGQQVTLSCSPISGHRSVSWYQQTPGQGLQFLFEYFSETQRNKGNFPGRFSGRQFSNSRSEMNVSTLELGDSALYLCASSTLGGGTEAFFGQGTRLTVV.

In DNA, the CDR3 is TGCGCCAGCAGCTTGGCCTACACAAACTCACCCCTCCACTTT. Its protein product is CASSLAYTNSPLHF. The chain links TRBV5-1 to TRBJ1-6; D gene ambiguous. Trimming removed 0 bases at V and 10 bases at J, with 11 bases between. CDR3 length: 14 residues. CDR1 is SGHRS and CDR2 is YFSETQ in the germline V gene.

The chain is built from TRBV28 and TRBJ2-7; D remains unclear. Trimming removed 3 bases from V and 0 bases from J, with 3 bases in between. This CDR3 region has 12 residues. The V gene's germline CDR1 is MDHEN and CDR2 SYDVKM. The CDR3: CASSLSSYEQYF. The CDR3, as DNA: TGTGCCAGCAGTTTGAGCTCCTACGAGCAGTACTTC.

CDR3 nucleotide sequence: TGCGCCAGCAGCCTGGAGACAGGGGCGAACACTGAAGCTTTCTTT. It specifies CASSLETGANTEAFF. This chain connects TRBV5-1 to TRBJ1-1; 8 nucleotides line up with TRBD1. Germline V gives CDR1 SGHRS, CDR2 YFSETQ. This CDR3 region has 15 residues. Trimming at V came to 4 bases and at J to 1 base, leaving 6 bases not matched to a gene. Full variable domain (rest looked up from reference TRBV5-1 and TRBJ1-1): KAGVTQTPRYLIKTRGQQVTLSCSPISGHRSVSWYQQTPGQGLQFLFEYFSETQRNKGNFPGRFSGRQFSNSRSEMNVSTLELGDSALYLCASSLETGANTEAFFGQGTRLTVV.

The rearrangement joins TRBV4-1 to TRBJ2-5; tentative D call: TRBD1 (6 bases). With 1 base removed from V and 1 base from J, the gap between germline ends came to 7 bases. The CDR3 is 14 amino acids. Germline V gene sequence: CDR1 MGHRA, CDR2 YSYEKL. CDR3 coding DNA: TGCGCCAGCAGCCAAGGCAGGGGCCAAGAGACCCAGTACTTC. It encodes CASSQGRGQETQYF.

This rearrangement joins TRBV28 to TRBJ1-2, with TRBD1 matching 8 bases. Germline trimming cut 2 bases from V and 4 bases from J; bases unmatched to any gene: 6. From germline, CDR1 is MDHEN and CDR2 SYDVKM. There are 15 residues in the CDR3. CDR3 coding DNA: TGTGCCAGCAGTTTAGCCAGGGGGCATCGCTATGGCTACACCTTC. This encodes CASSLARGHRYGYTF.

The CDR3 is CASSPEGGYNSPLHF. The CDR3 DNA is TGTGCCAGCTCACCAGAAGGGGGCTATAATTCACCCCTCCACTTT. V usage is TRBV18 and J usage is TRBJ1-6, with a possible D match to TRBD1 (6 bases). V gave up 2 bases and J gave up 3 bases, with 8 bases separating them. Germline V lookup: CDR1 KGHSH, CDR2 LQKENI. CDR3 length: 15 amino acids. Drawing the rest from reference TRBV18 and TRBJ1-6, the complete variable domain is NAGVMQNPRHLVRRRGQEARLRCSPMKGHSHVYWYRQLPEEGLKFMVYLQKENIIDESGMPKERFSAEFPKEGPSILRIQQVVRGDSAAYFCASSPEGGYNSPLHFGNGTRLTVT.

At least ten counts were recorded for this clone. V gene TRBV2 combines with J gene TRBJ1-1; D is unresolved. The CDR3 totals 13 residues. CDR1 is SNHLY, CDR2 FYNNEI, per germline. Trimming cost V 3 bases and J 1 base, with 6 bases left between them. CDR3 loop: CASSDFQNTEAFF. The CDR3 DNA reads as TGTGCCAGCAGTGATTTCCAGAACACTGAAGCTTTCTTT.

The chain joins TRBV5-5 to TRBJ1-6; D ambiguous. CDR3 size: 13 residues. V was clipped by 3 bases and J by 6 bases, with 7 bases between them. Germline CDR1 and CDR2: SGHKS and YYEKEE (reference sequence). DNA of the CDR3: TGTGCCAGCAGCTATCCAAGTAATTCACCCCTCCACTTT. Translation: CASSYPSNSPLHF. Variable domain in full (rest from reference TRBV5-5 and TRBJ1-6): DAGVTQSPTHLIKTRGQQVTLRCSPISGHKSVSWYQQVLGQGPQFIFQYYEKEERGRGNFPDRFSARQFPNYSSELNVNALLLGDSALYLCASSYPSNSPLHFGNGTRLTVT.

The chain couples TRBV2 to TRBJ1-1, with TRBD1 as a possible D gene (6 bases). In germline, CDR1 is SNHLY, CDR2 FYNNEI. This CDR3 region has 14 residues. Trimming shortened V by 5 bases and J by 10 bases, and 20 bases separated the two germline ends. Written as DNA, the CDR3 is TGTGCCAGCAGTTTACAGGGATCTTCATGGGGAGCTTTCTTT. As protein: CASSLQGSSWGAFF.

The rearrangement links TRBV9 to TRBJ1-3, with a possible D match to TRBD1 (5 bases). The CDR3 contains 15 residues. Trimming cost V 4 bases and J 3 bases, with 14 bases left between them. The germline V gene has CDR1 SGDLS and CDR2 YYNGEE. CDR3 coding DNA: TGTGCCAGCAGCCTCCAAGGGGCTAGTGGAAACACCATATATTTT. Protein product: CASSLQGASGNTIYF.

The rearrangement links TRBV29-1 to TRBJ2-6; TRBD2 matches 7 bases. The V gene's germline CDR1 is SQVTM and CDR2 ANQGSEA. V shed 6 bases, J shed 0 bases, and the junction held 11 bases outside the gene matches. The CDR3 is 17 amino acids. Here the CDR3 DNA reads TGCAGCGTGGCCCGTGGCAGCGGGGACTCTGGGGCCAACGTCCTGACTTTC. Translating gives CSVARGSGDSGANVLTF.

The chain links TRBV9 to TRBJ1-5, with 8 bases that match TRBD1. This CDR3 has 15 amino acids. Germline CDR1 is SGDLS and CDR2 is YYNGEE. V lost 4 bases to trimming and J lost 3 bases; unmatched junction nucleotides: 6. CDR3 in amino acids: CASSHGQGYNQPQHF. The DNA of the CDR3 is TGTGCCAGCAGCCACGGACAGGGCTACAATCAGCCCCAGCATTTT. The entire variable domain, with the rest obtained from reference TRBV9 and TRBJ1-5, is as follows: DSGVTQTPKHLITATGQRVTLRCSPRSGDLSVYWYQQSLDQGLQFLIQYYNGEERAKGNILERFSAQQFPDLHSELNLSSLELGDSALYFCASSHGQGYNQPQHFGDGTRLSIL.

This clone came up once. The CDR3 DNA follows: TGTGCCAGCAGCGAGAGTAGCAATCAGCCCCAGCATTTT. It codes for CASSESSNQPQHF. The genes are TRBV3-1 (or the pseudogene TRBV3-2) and TRBJ1-5; no reliable D call. Per the germline V gene, CDR1 is LGHDT and CDR2 is YNNKEL (reference sequence). The CDR3 runs to 13 residues. V gave up 5 bases and J gave up 0 bases, with 5 bases separating them.

The J gene is TRBJ1-3, the V gene TRBV19, with D unclear. The CDR3 totals 15 residues. V lost 0 bases, J lost 0 bases, and 6 bases lay in between. In germline, CDR1 is LNHDA, CDR2 SQIVND (reference sequence). DNA for the CDR3: TGTGCCAGTAGTATAGAGACGAGCTCTGGAAACACCATATATTTT. Translation: CASSIETSSGNTIYF.

This rearrangement joins TRBV28 to TRBJ1-2; D unclear. Germline CDR1 MDHEN, CDR2 SYDVKM. This CDR3 contains 13 residues. The V and J ends lost 2 bases and 3 bases respectively, with 7 bases between them. The CDR3 sequence: CASSLQEDYGYTF. CDR3 in DNA: TGTGCCAGCAGTTTACAGGAGGACTATGGCTACACCTTC.

The chain uses TRBV6-2 or TRBV6-3 and TRBJ1-1; 9 bases fit TRBD1. Germline V gene lookup returns CDR1 MNHEY and CDR2 SVGEGT. This CDR3 comprises 18 residues. V lost 2 bases and J lost 5; bases outside the gene matches: 15. CDR3 protein: CASSYQLQGAFSETEAFF. For the CDR3, the DNA is TGTGCCAGCAGTTACCAGTTACAGGGGGCCTTTAGTGAAACTGAAGCTTTCTTT.

This chain joins TRBV19 and TRBJ1-6; TRBD1 might be the D (5 bases). Germline V lookup: CDR1 LNHDA, CDR2 SQIVND (reference sequence). This CDR3 region has 17 residues. V dropped 4 bases and J dropped 8 bases, with 21 bases sitting between them. This chain's CDR3 is CASSTSSGALFHSPLHF. CDR3 nucleotide sequence: TGTGCCAGTAGTACCTCTAGCGGGGCCCTCTTCCATTCACCCCTCCACTTT. Complete variable domain (other parts from reference TRBV19 and TRBJ1-6): DGGITQSPKYLFRKEGQNVTLSCEQNLNHDAMYWYRQDPGQGLRLIYYSQIVNDFQKGDIAEGYSVSREKKESFPLTVTSAQKNPTAFYLCASSTSSGALFHSPLHFGNGTRLTVT.

The chain is built from TRBV11-3 and TRBJ2-3, with 9 nucleotides matching TRBD1. Germline V gene sequence: CDR1 SGHNT, CDR2 YENEEA. J lost 4 bases, V lost 5 bases, and 4 bases had no gene match. The CDR3 consists of 14 residues. The CDR3 DNA follows: TGTGCCAGCAGCCAACAGGGGGCAGCAGATACGCAGTATTTT. It yields the protein CASSQQGAADTQYF.

The chain couples TRBV7-2 to TRBJ1-5; possible D gene TRBD1, 6 bases. CDR1 SGHTA and CDR2 FQGNSA come from the germline V gene. V was cut by 4 bases and J by 2 bases, with 6 bases left in between. The CDR3 covers 13 residues. The CDR3 spells CASSYRGNQPQHF. The CDR3 DNA is TGTGCCAGCAGCTACAGGGGCAATCAGCCCCAGCATTTT.

The rearrangement joins TRBV5-1 to TRBJ1-2, with D unresolved. Trimming cost V 1 base and J 5 bases, with 6 bases left between them. The germline V gene has CDR1 SGHRS and CDR2 YFSETQ. This CDR3 has 12 residues. The DNA of the CDR3 is TGCGCCAGCAGCTTGAATGAGTATGGCTACACCTTC. It specifies CASSLNEYGYTF.

The chain carries TRBV30 and TRBJ1-5; no firm D call. V shed 5 bases and J shed 0 bases, with 8 bases lying between them. Germline V CDR1 and CDR2: GTSNPN, SVGIG (reference sequence). This CDR3 is built from 13 residues. CDR3 nucleotides: TGTGCCTGGTCCACTCATAGCAATCAGCCCCAGCATTTT. Translated, it gives CAWSTHSNQPQHF.

J is TRBJ1-5 and V is TRBV28, with no clear D. Trimming stripped 11 bases from V and 4 bases from J, with 18 bases between. CDR1 and CDR2 from the germline V gene are MDHEN and SYDVKM. There are 14 residues in the CDR3. Here the CDR3 reads CACRLWGANQPQHF. Here the CDR3 DNA reads TGTGCCTGTAGGTTGTGGGGAGCTAATCAGCCCCAGCATTTT.